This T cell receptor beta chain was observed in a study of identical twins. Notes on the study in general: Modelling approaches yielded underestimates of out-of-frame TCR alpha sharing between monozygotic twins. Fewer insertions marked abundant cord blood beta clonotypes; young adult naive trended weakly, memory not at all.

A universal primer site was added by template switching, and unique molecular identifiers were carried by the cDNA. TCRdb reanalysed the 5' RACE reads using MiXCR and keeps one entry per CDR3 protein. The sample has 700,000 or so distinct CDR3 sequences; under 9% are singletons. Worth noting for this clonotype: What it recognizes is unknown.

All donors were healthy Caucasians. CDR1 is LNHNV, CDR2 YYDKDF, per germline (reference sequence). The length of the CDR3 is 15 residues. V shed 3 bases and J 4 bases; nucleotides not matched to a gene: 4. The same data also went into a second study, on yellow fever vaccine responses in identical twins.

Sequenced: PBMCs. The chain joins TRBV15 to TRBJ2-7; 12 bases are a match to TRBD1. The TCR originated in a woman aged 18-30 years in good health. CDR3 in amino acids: CATSRGQGATYEQYF. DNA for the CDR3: TGTGCCACCAGCAGGGGACAGGGGGCAACATACGAGCAGTACTTC.